The 3 T cell receptor beta chains below come from one sample, sequenced in a study of blood T cell repertoires in COVID-19. The assay was immunoSEQ multiplex PCR, and TCRdb's table has in-frame clones only and misses some. The sample has about 230,000 clones, roughly 83% seen once; the top ten hold 2% to 3%. The sample comprised peripheral blood. The receptors were gathered from a woman between 65 and 79 years old with active or convalescent COVID-19.

This clone has only one observation. One junction end disagrees with the germline gene, perhaps due to a read error. The chain is built from TRBV12-3 or TRBV12-4 and TRBJ2-7; 8 nucleotides align to TRBD2. The CDR3 spans 12 residues. The CDR3 spells CASSLGRGEHHF. CDR3 coding DNA: TGTGCCAGCAGTTTAGGGCGGGGGGAACATCACTTC.

The chain is built from TRBV6-5 and TRBJ2-7, with D maybe TRBD2 (6 bases). The CDR3 covers 14 residues. CDR1 and CDR2 from the germline V gene are MNHEY and SVGAGI. V was trimmed by 0 bases and J by 6 bases, leaving 12 bases between them. CDR3 amino acids: CASSYSILAGEQYF. For the CDR3, the DNA is TGTGCCAGCAGTTACTCGATACTAGCAGGCGAGCAGTACTTC.

Concerning this clone: The same CDR3 can be traced to other DNA sequences in this sample. The genes are TRBV18 and TRBJ2-5, with D possibly being TRBD1 (6 bases). CDR3 size: 14 residues. Trimming removed 0 bases at V and 1 base at J, with 6 bases between. CDR1 and CDR2 (germline): KGHSH, LQKENI. The CDR3 DNA is TGTGCCAGCTCACCACCGACAGGCCAAGAGACCCAGTACTTC. Translated: CASSPPTGQETQYF.